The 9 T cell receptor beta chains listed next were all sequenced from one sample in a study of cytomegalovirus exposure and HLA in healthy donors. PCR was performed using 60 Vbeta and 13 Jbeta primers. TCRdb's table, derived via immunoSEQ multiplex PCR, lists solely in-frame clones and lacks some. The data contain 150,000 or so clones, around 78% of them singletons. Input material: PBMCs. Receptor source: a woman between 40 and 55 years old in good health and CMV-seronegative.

The CDR3 region has the DNA TGTGCCAGTAGTGGTATAAACAGCCTTTATGGCTACACCTTC. Its protein product is CASSGINSLYGYTF. The rearrangement joins TRBV19 to TRBJ1-2; no firm D call. CDR1 and CDR2 (germline): LNHDA, SQIVND (reference sequence). The CDR3 runs to 14 residues. Trimming left V 5 bases short and J 5 bases short, with 15 bases between.

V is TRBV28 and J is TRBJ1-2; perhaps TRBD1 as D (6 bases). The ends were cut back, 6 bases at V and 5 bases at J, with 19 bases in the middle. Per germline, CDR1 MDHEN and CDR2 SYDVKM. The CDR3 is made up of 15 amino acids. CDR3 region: CASRDQKTGPYGYTF. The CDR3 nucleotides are TGTGCCAGCAGGGACCAAAAGACAGGCCCTTATGGCTACACCTTC.

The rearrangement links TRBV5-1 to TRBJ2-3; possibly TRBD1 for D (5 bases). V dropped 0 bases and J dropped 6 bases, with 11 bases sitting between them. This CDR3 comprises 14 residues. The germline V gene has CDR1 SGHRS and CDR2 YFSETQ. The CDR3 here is CASSLVPGPDTQYF. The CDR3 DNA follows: TGCGCCAGCAGCTTGGTACCAGGGCCCGATACGCAGTATTTT.

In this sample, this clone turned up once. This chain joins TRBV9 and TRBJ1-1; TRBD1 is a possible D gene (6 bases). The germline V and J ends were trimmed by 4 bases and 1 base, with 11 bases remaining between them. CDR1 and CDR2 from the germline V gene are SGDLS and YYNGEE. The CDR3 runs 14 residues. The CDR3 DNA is TGTGCCAGCAGCCCTAGGACAGCGAACACTGAAGCTTTCTTT. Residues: CASSPRTANTEAFF.

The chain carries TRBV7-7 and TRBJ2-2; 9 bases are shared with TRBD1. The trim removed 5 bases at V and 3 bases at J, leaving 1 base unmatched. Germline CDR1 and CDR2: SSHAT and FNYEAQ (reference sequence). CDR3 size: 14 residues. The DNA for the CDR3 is TGTGCCAGCAGCAGGACAGGGGACACCGGGGAGCTGTTTTTT. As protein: CASSRTGDTGELFF. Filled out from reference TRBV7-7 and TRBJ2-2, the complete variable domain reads GAGVSQSPRYKVTKRGQDVTLRCDPISSHATLYWYQQALGQGPEFLTYFNYEAQPDKSGLPSDRFSAERPEGSISTLTIQRTEQRDSAMYRCASSRTGDTGELFFGEGSRLTVL.

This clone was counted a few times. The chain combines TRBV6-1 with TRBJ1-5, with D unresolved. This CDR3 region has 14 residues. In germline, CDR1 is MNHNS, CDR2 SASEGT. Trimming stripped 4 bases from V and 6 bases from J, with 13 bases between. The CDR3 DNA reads TGTGCCAGCAGTGTAGAGGGAGGAGGTCAGCCCCAGCATTTT. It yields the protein CASSVEGGGQPQHF.

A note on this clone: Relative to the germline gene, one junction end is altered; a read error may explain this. CDR3: CSSSLNSAGGQKQFF. The CDR3 bases are TGTTCCAGCAGCTTAAATTCGGCGGGGGGGCAAAAGCAGTTCTTC. This chain links TRBV7-9 with TRBJ2-1; 9 bases align to TRBD2. This CDR3 is built from 15 residues. Germline assignment: CDR1 SEHNR and CDR2 FQNEAQ (reference sequence).

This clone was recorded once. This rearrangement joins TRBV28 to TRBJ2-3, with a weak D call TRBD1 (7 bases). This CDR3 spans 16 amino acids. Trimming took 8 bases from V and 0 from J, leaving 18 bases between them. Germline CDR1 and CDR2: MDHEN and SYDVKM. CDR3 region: CASRRGTAASTDTQYF. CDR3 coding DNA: TGTGCCAGCCGCCGGGGGACAGCGGCTAGCACAGATACGCAGTATTTT. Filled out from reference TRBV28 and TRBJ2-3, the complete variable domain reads DVKVTQSSRYLVKRTGEKVFLECVQDMDHENMFWYRQDPGLGLRLIYFSYDVKMKEKGDIPEGYSVSREKKERFSLILESASTNQTSMYLCASRRGTAASTDTQYFGPGTRLTVL.

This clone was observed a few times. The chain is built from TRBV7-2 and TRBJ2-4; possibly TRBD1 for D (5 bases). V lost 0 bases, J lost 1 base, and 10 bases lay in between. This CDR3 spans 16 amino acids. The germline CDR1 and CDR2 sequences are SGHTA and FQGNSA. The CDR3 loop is CASSLARWGAKNIQYF. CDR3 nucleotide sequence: TGTGCCAGCAGCTTAGCGCGGTGGGGCGCCAAAAACATTCAGTACTTC.